This paragraph covers one T cell receptor beta chain sequence. The data derive from a study of blood T cell repertoires in COVID-19. Background on the study: Acute and convalescent COVID-19 specimens originated in the United States, Italy and Spain. PBMCs, B-cell-depleted T cells, or T cells provided the cDNA or gDNA that made up the material.

Methods used by the authors: The authors estimated nucleated cell counts from reference gene primer amplification. Here immunoSEQ multiplex PCR was the method, and the copy in TCRdb shows in-frame clones only, minus some. V and J calls and clone size are as listed in that table; D and trimming were resolved from the DNA. The sample carries 300,000 to 350,000 clones, nearly 90% recorded once. Individuals aged about 18 to 100 years were recruited from 24 US areas. Material for sequencing was PBMCs or T cells enriched from blood (not recorded which). The TCR comes from a woman aged 18-29 years with acute COVID-19.

Here the CDR3 reads CASSPRAGTRDSPLHF. The CDR3 DNA reads as TGTGCCAGCTCACCTAGGGCCGGGACACGGGATTCACCCCTCCACTTT. The chain has TRBV18 and TRBJ1-6; D is perhaps TRBD1 (6 bases). Trimming took off 3 bases at V and 8 bases at J, with 17 bases between the two ends. The CDR3 is 16 amino acids. Germline-derived CDR1 and CDR2 are KGHSH and LQKENI.